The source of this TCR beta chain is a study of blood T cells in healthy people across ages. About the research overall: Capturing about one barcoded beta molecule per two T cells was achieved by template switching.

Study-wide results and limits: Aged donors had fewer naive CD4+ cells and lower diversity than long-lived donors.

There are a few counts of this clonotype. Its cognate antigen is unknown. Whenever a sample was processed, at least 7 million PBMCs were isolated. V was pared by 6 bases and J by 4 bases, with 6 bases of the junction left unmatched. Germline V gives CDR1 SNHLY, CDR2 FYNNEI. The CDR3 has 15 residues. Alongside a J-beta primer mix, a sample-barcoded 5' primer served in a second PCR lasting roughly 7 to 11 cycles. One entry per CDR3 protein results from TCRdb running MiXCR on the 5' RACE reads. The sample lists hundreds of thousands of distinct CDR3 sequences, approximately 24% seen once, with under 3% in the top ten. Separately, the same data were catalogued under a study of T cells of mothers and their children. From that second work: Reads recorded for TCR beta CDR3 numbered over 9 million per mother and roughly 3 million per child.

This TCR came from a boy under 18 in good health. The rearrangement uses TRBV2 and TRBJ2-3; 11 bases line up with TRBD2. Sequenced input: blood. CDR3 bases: TGTGCCAGCAGCGACATTAGCGGGGGGGCAGATACGCAGTATTTT. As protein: CASSDISGGADTQYF.